This T cell receptor beta chain was documented in a study of identical twins. Carrying unique molecular identifiers, the cDNA also gained a universal primer site through template switching. TCRdb called the 5' RACE reads again in MiXCR, with one record for every CDR3 protein. The sample lists roughly 1,500,000 distinct CDR3 sequences, around 33% occurring once. The CDR3 spans 13 residues. The germline gives CDR1 KGHDR, CDR2 SFDVKD. V lost 12 bases to trimming and J lost 3 bases; unmatched junction nucleotides: 3. Study observations and caveats: Abundant beta clonotypes from cord blood had fewer insertions, unlike memory repertoires, which showed none. Those out-of-frame alpha sequences shared by twins showed an excess of low generation probability.

As for this clonotype: Its antigen is not identified.

The chain couples TRBV24-1 to TRBJ2-1; 11 bases match TRBD2. The sample consisted of cord blood. The clonotype originates from a newborn girl in good health. CDR3 in amino acids: CAGSGGDYNEQFF. In nucleotides, the CDR3 is TGTGCCGGTAGCGGGGGGGACTACAATGAGCAGTTCTTC.